The rows below give T cell receptor beta chains drawn from one sample of a study of shared clonotypes between healthy human individuals. Using immunoSEQ multiplex PCR, the repertoire was profiled, and TCRdb retains in-frame clones only, with some absent. The table lists about 360,000 clones, about 70% of them singletons. The sequenced sample was memory CD4+ T cells sorted from blood. All receptors derive from a man aged 25-40 years in good health. CDR3s include the opening cysteine and the closing phenylalanine or tryptophan.

v_call	j_call	cdr3_aa
TRBV10-3	TRBJ1-3	CAISEPLGGTGNTIYF
TRBV28	TRBJ2-3	CASSPGTGYTDTQYF
TRBV18	TRBJ2-6	CASSPQILPGQPSSGANVLTF
TRBV28	TRBJ1-2	CASSSQGRKDGYTF
TRBV29-1	TRBJ2-3	CSVARDTTQYF
TRBV14	TRBJ2-7	CASSPVAGPGGEYEQYF
TRBV27	TRBJ2-7	CASSFSAVLSYEQYF
TRBV5-1	TRBJ2-7	CASNMDTTSYEQYF
TRBV28	TRBJ2-1	CASMDRSSGKGEQFF
TRBV7-2	TRBJ2-7	CASTQLYEQYF
TRBV5-1	TRBJ2-7	CASSLGDRFYEQYF
TRBV29-1	TRBJ2-5	CSVPGAAGFLKTQYF
TRBV9	TRBJ1-3	CASSVGRTHSGNTIYF
TRBV6-1	TRBJ2-1	CASSEQATLPYNEQFF
TRBV4-3	TRBJ2-3	CASSQDRSDGTNTQYF
TRBV9	TRBJ2-3	CASTQRASGTDTQYF
TRBV7-6	TRBJ1-4	CASRSGTGGEKLFF
TRBV29-1	TRBJ1-2	CSVDHGGYTF
TRBV19	TRBJ2-5	CASSRGQQETQYF
TRBV7-2	TRBJ2-5	CASSLSFPRETQYF
TRBV2	TRBJ2-3	CASRGLADNTDTQYF
TRBV30	TRBJ2-3	CAWSRVAVDTQYF
TRBV7-2	TRBJ2-7	CASSHRHMGGFEQYF
TRBV2	TRBJ2-1	CASRRGTNNEQFF
TRBV29-1	TRBJ2-1	CSVRPSGSNYNEQFF
TRBV23-1	TRBJ2-3	CASSQLLAPQCTDTQYF
TRBV6-5	TRBJ2-7	CASIAPGGYEQYF
TRBV6-6	TRBJ2-7	CASSQNSAYEQYF
TRBV9	TRBJ2-3	CASSAGQEGTQYF
TRBV11-3	TRBJ2-5	CASSKTGTSGQETQYF
TRBV11-1	TRBJ2-1	CASSSLGGGYYNEQFF
TRBV28	TRBJ1-1	CASSPELEAFF
TRBV5-1	TRBJ2-1	CASSLSPAYNEQFF
TRBV6-1	TRBJ1-2	CASSGGQTPTTF
TRBV2	TRBJ1-4	CASSPGARGLFF
TRBV10-2	TRBJ2-5	CASSDIAGGLETQYF
TRBV28	TRBJ1-2	CASSLTGGIYGYTF
TRBV28	TRBJ1-4	CASSYGGVREKLFF
TRBV2	TRBJ2-7	CASNRGGTYEQYF
TRBV5-1	TRBJ2-7	CASSGGTSGSVYEQYF
TRBV6-1	TRBJ2-4	CASSGQGAGKNIQYF
TRBV6-1	TRBJ2-7	CASSEIRYEQYF
TRBV11-2	TRBJ2-7	CASSTGLAGYEQYF
TRBV7-2	TRBJ2-7	CASSLKGNYEQYF
TRBV2	TRBJ2-3	CASSAPSGSTDTQYF
TRBV29-1	TRBJ1-4	CSVEPGTHPGKLFF
TRBV5-1	TRBJ2-3	CASSFSGRVTDTQYF
TRBV21-1	TRBJ2-3	CASSRGGVGTDTQYF
TRBV5-1	TRBJ2-7	CASSSDPGVAEQYF
TRBV5-4	TRBJ2-1	CASSTAGFTKNEQFF
TRBV10-2	TRBJ2-1	CASSGGYNEQFF
TRBV29-1	TRBJ2-2	CSVESRTSGAGELFF